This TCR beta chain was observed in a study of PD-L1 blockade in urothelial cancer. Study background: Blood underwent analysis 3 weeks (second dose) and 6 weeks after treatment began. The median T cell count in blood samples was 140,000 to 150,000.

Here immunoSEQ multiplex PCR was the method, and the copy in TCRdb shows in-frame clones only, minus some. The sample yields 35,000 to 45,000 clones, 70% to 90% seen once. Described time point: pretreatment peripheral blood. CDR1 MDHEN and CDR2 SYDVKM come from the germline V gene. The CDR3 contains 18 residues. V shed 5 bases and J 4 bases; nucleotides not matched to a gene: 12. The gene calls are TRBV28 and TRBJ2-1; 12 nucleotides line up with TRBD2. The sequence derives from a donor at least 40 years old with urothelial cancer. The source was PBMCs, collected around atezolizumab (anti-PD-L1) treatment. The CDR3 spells CASSTRASGRGGYNEQFF. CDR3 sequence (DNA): TGTGCCAGCAGTACCCGGGCTAGCGGGAGGGGGGGTTACAATGAGCAGTTCTTC.